These T cell receptor beta chains were read from a single sample in a study of cytomegalovirus exposure and HLA in healthy donors. Sequencing used immunoSEQ multiplex PCR; TCRdb keeps in-frame clones, though not all of them. The sample records some 170,000 clones, approximately 87% being singletons. The specimen was PBMCs. These receptors were taken from a young woman in good health and CMV-seronegative. Each CDR3 is given with its conserved first and last residue. Fields, in order: V gene, J gene, D gene, clone size, CDR3 protein, CDR3 DNA. A D gene is named only where the DNA matches it firmly. Size is omitted from some rows. Given values are once, few, many or a class for expanded clones.

TRBV4-2,TRBJ1-4,TRBD1,once,CASSPPLSTGPNEKLFF,TGTGCCAGCAGCCCCCCCCTCTCGACAGGGCCTAATGAAAAACTGTTTTTT
TRBV6-1,TRBJ1-1,NA,NA,CASTWTANTEAFF,TGTGCCAGCACATGGACTGCGAACACTGAAGCTTTCTTT
TRBV11-2,TRBJ2-1,TRBD2,NA,CASSLDLSGGAAEQFF,TGTGCCAGCAGCTTAGATCTTAGCGGGGGGGCGGCGGAGCAGTTCTTC
TRBV10-1,TRBJ2-1,NA,NA,CASSESPSFYNEQFF,TGCGCCAGCAGTGAGTCTCCGAGCTTTTACAATGAGCAGTTCTTC
TRBV15,TRBJ1-1,NA,NA,CATTDSGVWTEAFF,TGTGCCACCACCGACTCGGGGGTGTGGACTGAAGCTTTCTTT
TRBV2,TRBJ2-3,TRBD2,NA,CASSENPGLAGGHSTQYF,TGTGCCAGCAGTGAAAACCCGGGACTAGCGGGGGGCCACAGTACGCAGTATTTT
TRBV30,TRBJ1-2,NA,few,CAWSANEGLFYGYTF,TGTGCCTGGAGTGCAAACGAGGGCCTCTTCTATGGCTACACCTTC
TRBV19,TRBJ2-7,NA,NA,CASSRQTSSYEQYF,TGTGCCAGTAGTCGACAGACTTCCTCCTACGAGCAGTACTTC
TRBV7-8,TRBJ2-7,NA,NA,CASSPIRPYEQYF,TGTGCCAGCAGCCCTATCAGGCCCTACGAGCAGTACTTC
TRBV7-2,TRBJ2-7,TRBD2,NA,CASSLVGGGVSYEQYF,TGTGCCAGCAGCTTAGTGGGCGGGGGGGTGTCCTACGAGCAGTACTTC
TRBV18,TRBJ1-1,NA,NA,CASSSTGNTEAFF,TGTGCCAGCTCATCGACAGGGAACACTGAAGCTTTCTTT
TRBV29-1,TRBJ2-3,TRBD1,NA,CSVFRGLITDTQYF,TGCAGCGTTTTCAGGGGGTTAATTACAGATACGCAGTATTTT
TRBV7-6,TRBJ2-5,NA,NA,CASSLEPGQETQYF,TGTGCCAGCAGCTTAGAACCGGGTCAAGAGACCCAGTACTTC
TRBV6-5,TRBJ2-2,NA,NA,CASSWGETGELFF,TGTGCCAGCAGTTGGGGGGAGACCGGGGAGCTGTTTTTT
TRBV15,TRBJ2-1,TRBD2,NA,CATSRDRASGGSGEQFF,TGTGCCACCAGCAGAGATCGGGCTAGCGGGGGGTCGGGTGAGCAGTTCTTC
TRBV5-1,TRBJ1-5,NA,NA,CASNIGVESNQPQHF,TGCGCCAGCAATATCGGAGTGGAAAGCAATCAGCCCCAGCATTTT
TRBV4-3,TRBJ2-3,NA,NA,CASSQDPRGDTQYF,TGCGCCAGCAGCCAAGATCCAAGGGGTGATACGCAGTATTTT
TRBV9,TRBJ2-5,TRBD2,once,CASSAGLAGGETQYF,TGTGCCAGCAGCGCGGGACTAGCGGGGGGAGAGACCCAGTACTTC
TRBV5-1,TRBJ2-1,TRBD2,NA,CASISDTLAGGKNEQFF,TGCGCCAGCATCTCCGATACTCTAGCGGGGGGAAAGAATGAGCAGTTCTTC
TRBV11-3,TRBJ2-3,TRBD1,NA,CASSWGTGPKRDTQYF,TGTGCCAGCAGCTGGGGGACAGGGCCTAAGAGAGATACGCAGTATTTT
TRBV2,TRBJ2-3,TRBD1,NA,CASSEAKTGFTDTQYF,TGTGCCAGCAGTGAAGCCAAGACAGGGTTTACAGATACGCAGTATTTT
TRBV19,TRBJ1-1,NA,NA,CASSSIGSYTEAFF,TGTGCCAGTAGTAGTATCGGTTCCTACACTGAAGCTTTCTTT
TRBV7-2,TRBJ2-2,NA,NA,CASSLVKFARSTGELFF,TGTGCCAGCAGCTTAGTTAAGTTCGCCAGAAGCACCGGGGAGCTGTTTTTT
TRBV27,TRBJ1-2,TRBD1,few,CASSITGTGRDGYTF,TGTGCCAGCAGTATCACCGGGACAGGGAGAGATGGCTACACCTTC
TRBV15,TRBJ2-7,TRBD1,NA,CATSRSGTGGHSYEQYF,TGTGCCACCAGCAGATCCGGGACAGGGGGCCACTCCTACGAGCAGTACTTC
TRBV7-9,TRBJ2-7,NA,NA,CASSLFGGPTYEQYF,TGTGCCAGCAGCTTATTCGGCGGGCCAACCTACGAGCAGTACTTC
TRBV6-5,TRBJ1-1,TRBD1,NA,CASSPGDRGNTEAFF,TGTGCCAGCAGTCCCGGGGACAGGGGAAACACTGAAGCTTTCTTT
TRBV6-5,TRBJ1-6,TRBD1,NA,CASADRGSPLHF,TGTGCCAGCGCAGACAGGGGTTCACCCCTCCACTTT
TRBV2,TRBJ1-4,NA,NA,CATTPDSAVEEKLFF,TGTGCCACCACTCCCGATTCGGCGGTAGAGGAAAAACTGTTTTTT
TRBV13,TRBJ2-7,TRBD1,NA,CASSLWSGGSYEQYF,TGTGCCAGCAGCTTGTGGTCAGGGGGTTCCTACGAGCAGTACTTC
TRBV6-6,TRBJ2-4,NA,NA,CATSPAGAGDSRQYF,TGTGCCACCAGCCCAGCGGGAGCGGGGGACAGTAGACAGTACTTC
TRBV29-1,TRBJ1-2,TRBD1,NA,CSVDRAGTEAYYGYTF,TGCAGCGTTGATAGGGCCGGGACAGAAGCCTACTATGGCTACACCTTC
TRBV4-1,TRBJ1-2,NA,NA,CASSQDYQGRSGYTF,TGCGCCAGCAGCCAAGATTACCAGGGCCGGAGTGGCTACACCTTC
TRBV19,TRBJ2-1,NA,NA,CASSMGGGPSYNEQFF,TGTGCCAGTAGTATGGGTGGGGGCCCCTCCTACAATGAGCAGTTCTTC
TRBV4-3,TRBJ2-2,NA,few,CASSQDMPSVRPGELFF,TGCGCCAGCAGCCAAGATATGCCTAGCGTTCGTCCCGGGGAGCTGTTTTTT
TRBV13,TRBJ1-2,NA,NA,CASSIRGYGYTF,TGTGCCAGCAGCATTAGGGGCTATGGCTACACCTTC
TRBV5-4,TRBJ2-5,NA,NA,CASSPSVLETQYF,TGTGCCAGCAGCCCCTCGGTGTTAGAGACCCAGTACTTC
TRBV30,TRBJ2-7,TRBD1,NA,CAWSRWDRGFYEQYF,TGTGCCTGGAGCCGGTGGGACAGGGGATTCTACGAGCAGTACTTC
TRBV4-1,TRBJ2-3,TRBD2,once,CASSQAVLGGGITDTQYF,TGCGCCAGCAGCCAAGCTGTTTTAGGCGGGGGTATCACAGATACGCAGTATTTT
TRBV2,TRBJ1-4,TRBD1,NA,CASSTSGQGEKLFF,TGTGCCAGCAGTACCTCGGGACAGGGTGAAAAACTGTTTTTT
TRBV4-1,TRBJ1-1,NA,NA,CASSQDRGTEAFF,TGCGCCAGCAGCCAAGACAGGGGAACTGAAGCTTTCTTT
TRBV6-6,TRBJ1-2,TRBD1,NA,CASSKQGYYGYTF,TGTGCCAGCAGTAAACAGGGGTACTATGGCTACACCTTC
TRBV20-1,TRBJ1-2,NA,NA,CSAATGHGYTF,TGCAGTGCCGCGACAGGACATGGCTACACCTTC
TRBV11-2,TRBJ1-6,TRBD1,NA,CASSLGGVGANSPLHF,TGTGCCAGCAGTTTAGGGGGCGTTGGGGCCAATTCACCCCTCCACTTT
TRBV29-1,TRBJ2-3,NA,NA,CSVETGTDTQYF,TGCAGCGTGGAAACAGGCACAGATACGCAGTATTTT
TRBV18,TRBJ2-7,NA,NA,CASSANYEQYF,TGTGCCAGCTCTGCGAACTACGAGCAGTACTTC
TRBV10-3,TRBJ2-2,TRBD2,NA,CAISESGLNGGTGELFF,TGTGCCATCAGTGAGTCCGGGCTAAACGGGGGGACCGGGGAGCTGTTTTTT
TRBV27,TRBJ2-5,NA,NA,CASSPWTNQETQYF,TGTGCCAGCAGTCCCTGGACTAACCAAGAGACCCAGTACTTC
TRBV6-5,TRBJ1-1,NA,once,CASGLAGDAFF,TGTGCCAGCGGCCTCGCAGGGGATGCTTTCTTT
TRBV5-8,TRBJ2-4,NA,NA,CASSLLQAAGIQYF,TGTGCCAGCAGCTTGTTACAGGCGGCTGGCATTCAGTACTTC
TRBV18,TRBJ1-1,NA,NA,CASSLQGLNTEAFF,TGTGCCAGCTCATTACAGGGCTTGAACACTGAAGCTTTCTTT
TRBV7-2,TRBJ2-5,TRBD1,NA,CASSYRGSQETQYF,TGTGCCAGCAGCTACAGGGGGAGCCAAGAGACCCAGTACTTC
TRBV5-1,TRBJ2-2,NA,NA,CASSLDVNTGELFF,TGCGCCAGCAGCTTGGATGTAAACACCGGGGAGCTGTTTTTT
TRBV5-4,TRBJ1-1,TRBD1,NA,CASSPQGGGGTEAFF,TGTGCCAGCAGCCCGCAGGGGGGCGGAGGGACTGAAGCTTTCTTT
TRBV5-1,TRBJ2-5,NA,NA,CASSDPTDSFETQYF,TGCGCCAGCAGCGACCCGACGGACAGCTTCGAGACCCAGTACTTC
TRBV4-3,TRBJ1-2,TRBD1,NA,CASSPKQGGFERGYTF,TGCGCCAGCAGCCCCAAGCAGGGGGGATTTGAGCGGGGCTACACCTTC
TRBV6-6,TRBJ1-3,NA,NA,CASSYSGGPGNTIYF,TGTGCCAGCAGTTACAGTGGAGGGCCTGGAAACACCATATATTTT
TRBV2,TRBJ2-3,NA,few,CASSRPVGGTDTQYF,TGTGCCAGCAGTCGTCCCGTAGGGGGCACAGATACGCAGTATTTT
TRBV4-1,TRBJ1-6,TRBD1,NA,CASSQGQGYNSPLHF,TGCGCCAGCAGCCAAGGACAGGGATATAATTCACCCCTCCACTTT
TRBV15,TRBJ1-4,TRBD1,NA,CATSRKSGTGSRKLFF,TGTGCCACCAGCAGAAAATCCGGGACAGGGTCGAGAAAACTGTTTTTT